This T cell receptor (beta chain) was found in a study of T cells after yellow fever vaccination. The germline gives CDR1 LGHNA, CDR2 YNFKEQ. The CDR3 has 15 amino acids. The germline V and J ends were trimmed by 2 bases and 2 bases, with 10 bases remaining between them. MiXCR was run by TCRdb on the 5' RACE reads, yielding one entry per CDR3 protein. The sample yields approximately 300,000 distinct CDR3 sequences, roughly 10% seen once. The origin of this receptor is a man between 18 and 35 years old who received the YFV17D yellow fever vaccine. The genes are TRBV4-2 and TRBJ1-3, with D perhaps matching TRBD1 (5 bases). This specimen consisted of CD4+ T cells sorted from PBMCs, obtained 45 days after the yellow fever booster vaccination. For the CDR3, the DNA is TGTGCCAGCAGCCAAAGTAGAGGGGCTGGAAACACCATATATTTT. Protein product: CASSQSRGAGNTIYF.